The 29 T cell receptor beta chains given below trace back to one sample, sequenced in a study of monozygotic twins with inflammatory bowel disease. From its re-call of the 5' RACE reads, TCRdb lists each CDR3 protein once, without DNA. Its clone listing holds approximately 330,000 distinct CDR3 sequences. The material sequenced was blood. These receptors came from a human donor with ulcerative colitis or Crohn's disease, or a healthy co-twin of an affected twin (not recorded which).

The V call is TRBV12-3 or TRBV12-4, the J call TRBJ2-5; the TRBD1 assignment by TCRdb is unverifiable without DNA. This CDR3 contains 13 residues. CDR3 sequence reads: CASQQGRRETQYF.

The gene calls are TRBV29-1 and TRBJ2-1; TCRdb's D call of TRBD1 is untestable without DNA. The CDR3 extends over 13 amino acids. Germline V lookup: CDR1 SQVTM, CDR2 ANQGSEA. CDR3 loop: CSGGERDYNEQFF.

The V gene is TRBV20-1, the J gene TRBJ2-2. Germline V gene lookup returns CDR1 DFQATT and CDR2 SNEGSKA (reference sequence). The CDR3 has 13 amino acids. CDR3: CSARLSNTGELFF.

The chain uses TRBV20-1 and TRBJ2-7. CDR1 is DFQATT, CDR2 SNEGSKA, per germline (reference sequence). CDR3 length: 15 residues. The CDR3 reads CSASTTYRSAYEQYF.

The V and J genes are TRBV6-1 and TRBJ1-5; the TRBD1 assignment by TCRdb is unverifiable without DNA. Germline-derived CDR1 and CDR2 are MNHNS and SASEGT. CDR3 size: 14 residues. CDR3 amino acids: CASSEGQRNQPQHF.

V gene TRBV6-2 or TRBV6-3 combines with J gene TRBJ2-7; TCRdb's assignment of TRBD2 cannot be checked, as there is no DNA. This CDR3 spans 15 amino acids. Germline CDR1 and CDR2: MNHEY and SVGEGT. CDR3: CASTKLRGVSYEQYF.

The chain uses TRBV10-3 and TRBJ2-1; the TCRdb D gene call, TRBD2, has no DNA to confirm it. CDR1 ENHRY and CDR2 SYGVKD come from the germline V gene. The CDR3 sequence is 14 residues long. The CDR3 region is CAIRLAGGINEQFF.

The rearrangement joins TRBV19 to TRBJ2-2; TCRdb picks TRBD1, but there is no DNA to check that call. The germline gives CDR1 LNHDA, CDR2 SQIVND (reference sequence). CDR3 length: 16 residues. CDR3 amino acids: CASSRRDTKNTGELFF.

The J gene is TRBJ2-7, the V gene TRBV5-1; as DNA is missing, the TRBD1 call by TCRdb cannot be tested. The CDR3 runs to 12 residues. Germline CDR1 SGHRS, CDR2 YFSETQ. The CDR3 spells CASSLSGVEQYF.

The V call is TRBV5-1, the J call TRBJ2-2. The CDR3 runs to 14 residues. Germline V gene sequence: CDR1 SGHRS, CDR2 YFSETQ. CDR3 region: CASSPRLGTGELFF.

The CDR3 reads CASSLPGLAFF. This chain joins TRBV11-2 and TRBJ1-1; there is no DNA to check the TCRdb D call of TRBD1. Germline V gene lookup returns CDR1 SGHAT and CDR2 FQNNGV. The CDR3 sequence is 11 residues long.

This sequence joins TRBV5-4 and TRBJ1-5; TCRdb proposes TRBD1, but this gene call is untestable without DNA. Germline V CDR1 and CDR2: SGHNT, YYREEE (reference sequence). The CDR3 sequence is 15 residues long. CDR3 residues: CASSRHPGGNQPQHF.

The V gene is TRBV6-1, the J gene TRBJ2-2. The CDR3 is 14 amino acids. Germline V gene data show CDR1 as MNHNS and CDR2 as SASEGT. This chain's CDR3 is CASSKADLTGELFF.

The rearrangement uses TRBV19 and TRBJ2-3. Germline V gives CDR1 LNHDA, CDR2 SQIVND (reference sequence). CDR3 size: 15 residues. This chain's CDR3 is CASTPVAGHPDTQYF.

V usage is TRBV5-4 and J usage is TRBJ2-1; checking the TCRdb D call of TRBD1 is not possible without DNA. This CDR3 comprises 16 residues. CDR1 SGHNT and CDR2 YYREEE come from the germline V gene (reference sequence). The CDR3 loop reads CASSFPGTGGPDEQFF.

CDR3 sequence reads: CSAASGSASYEQYF. This sequence joins TRBV20-1 and TRBJ2-7; without DNA, the TCRdb call of TRBD2 cannot be checked. Per germline, CDR1 DFQATT and CDR2 SNEGSKA (reference sequence). This CDR3 has 14 amino acids.

The J gene is TRBJ2-7, the V gene TRBV9. Germline CDR1 is SGDLS and CDR2 is YYNGEE. The CDR3 runs to 14 residues. CDR3 sequence: CASSPDWSIYEQYF.

The rearrangement links TRBV5-4 to TRBJ2-7; lacking DNA, the TRBD1 call made by TCRdb goes unchecked. Germline V gene lookup returns CDR1 SGHNT and CDR2 YYREEE (reference sequence). The CDR3 runs to 15 residues. CDR3: CASSLEQGGAYEQYF.

The chain is built from TRBV5-1 and TRBJ1-2; TCRdb's D call, TRBD1, is unchecked because there is no DNA. Germline V gene data show CDR1 as SGHRS and CDR2 as YFSETQ. The CDR3 length is 15 residues. CDR3 sequence reads: CASSSNRGLDYGYTF. Together with reference TRBV5-1 and TRBJ1-2, the CDR3 gives the full variable domain: KAGVTQTPRYLIKTRGQQVTLSCSPISGHRSVSWYQQTPGQGLQFLFEYFSETQRNKGNFPGRFSGRQFSNSRSEMNVSTLELGDSALYLCASSSNRGLDYGYTFGSGTRLTVV.

V gene TRBV19 combines with J gene TRBJ2-3; the TCRdb D gene call, TRBD2, has no DNA to confirm it. The CDR3 has 14 residues. Germline V gene lookup returns CDR1 LNHDA and CDR2 SQIVND (reference sequence). The CDR3 loop reads CASKAGSGTDTQYF.

The rearrangement uses TRBV30 and TRBJ2-5. The CDR3 is 13 residues long. Germline assignment: CDR1 GTSNPN and CDR2 SVGIG (reference sequence). The CDR3 spells CAWSGGYQETQYF.

The rearrangement uses TRBV20-1 and TRBJ1-1. Germline loops: CDR1 DFQATT, CDR2 SNEGSKA (reference sequence). The CDR3 covers 15 residues. The CDR3 reads CSARDPSGPLGEAFF.

This chain joins TRBV29-1 and TRBJ2-7. Per the germline V gene, CDR1 is SQVTM and CDR2 is ANQGSEA. CDR3 size: 14 residues. This CDR3 reads CSVVPIPFTYEQYF.

The rearrangement joins TRBV6-1 to TRBJ2-7; with no DNA, the TCRdb D assignment of TRBD1 cannot be verified. The CDR3 has 15 residues. Germline CDR1 MNHNS, CDR2 SASEGT. The CDR3 protein is CASGGGGSSSYEQYF.

J is TRBJ1-2 and V is TRBV4-1. Germline CDR1 MGHRA, CDR2 YSYEKL. The CDR3 has 13 residues. The CDR3 protein is CASSQHGVDGYTF.

V gene TRBV20-1 combines with J gene TRBJ2-7; there is no DNA to check the TCRdb D call of TRBD2. Germline loops: CDR1 DFQATT, CDR2 SNEGSKA (reference sequence). The CDR3 length is 12 residues. This CDR3 reads CSAGRGTYEQYF.

The V and J genes are TRBV2 and TRBJ2-1; the D gene TCRdb calls, TRBD1, cannot be checked with no DNA. Germline CDR1 and CDR2: SNHLY and FYNNEI. This CDR3 contains 13 residues. CDR3 protein: CASRNPGGGEQFF.

The chain carries TRBV12-3 or TRBV12-4 and TRBJ1-1; without DNA, the TCRdb call of TRBD1 cannot be checked. The CDR3 runs 14 residues. The CDR3 sequence is CASTLTGVYTEAFF.

The V and J genes are TRBV29-1 and TRBJ1-2; the D call of TRBD1 rests on TCRdb alone, since no DNA is present to check it. The germline V gene encodes CDR1 SQVTM and CDR2 ANQGSEA. This CDR3 has 11 residues. The chain's CDR3 is CSVGDGYGYTF.